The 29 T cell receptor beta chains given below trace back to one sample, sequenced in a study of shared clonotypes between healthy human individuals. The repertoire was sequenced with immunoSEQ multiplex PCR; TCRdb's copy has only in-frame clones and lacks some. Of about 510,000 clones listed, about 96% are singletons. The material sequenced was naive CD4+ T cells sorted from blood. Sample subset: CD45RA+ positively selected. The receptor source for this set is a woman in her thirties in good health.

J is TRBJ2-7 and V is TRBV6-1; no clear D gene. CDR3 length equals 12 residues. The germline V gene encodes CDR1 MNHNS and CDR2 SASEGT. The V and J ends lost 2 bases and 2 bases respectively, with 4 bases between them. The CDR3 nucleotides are TGTGCCAGCAGTGAAACGGCCTACGAGCAGTACTTC. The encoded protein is CASSETAYEQYF.

CDR3 residues: CASSQTGRGGVNGYTF. CDR3 DNA: TGTGCCAGCAGCCAAACCGGGCGAGGGGGCGTAAATGGCTACACCTTC. V is TRBV7-9 and J is TRBJ1-2; TRBD1 aligns across 7 bases. There are 16 residues in the CDR3. The V segment lost 5 bases and the J segment 6 bases; nucleotides outside the gene matches: 15. Germline V gives CDR1 SEHNR, CDR2 FQNEAQ (reference sequence).

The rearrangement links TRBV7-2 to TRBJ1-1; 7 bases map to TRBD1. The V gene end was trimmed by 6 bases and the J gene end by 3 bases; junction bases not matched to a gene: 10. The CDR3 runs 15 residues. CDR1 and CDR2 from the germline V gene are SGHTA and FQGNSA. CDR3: CASSYRGRGDTEAFF. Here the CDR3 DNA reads TGTGCCAGCAGTTACAGGGGTAGGGGTGACACTGAAGCTTTCTTT.

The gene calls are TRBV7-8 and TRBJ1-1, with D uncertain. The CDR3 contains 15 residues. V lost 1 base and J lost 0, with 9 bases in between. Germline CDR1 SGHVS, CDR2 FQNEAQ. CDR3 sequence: CASSLVRGVNTEAFF. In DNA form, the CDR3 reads TGTGCCAGCAGCTTAGTTCGGGGTGTGAACACTGAAGCTTTCTTT.

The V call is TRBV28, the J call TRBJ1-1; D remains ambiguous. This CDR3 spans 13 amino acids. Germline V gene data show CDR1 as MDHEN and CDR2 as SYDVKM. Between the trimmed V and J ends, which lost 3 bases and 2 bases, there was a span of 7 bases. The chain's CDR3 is CASSFGLNTEAFF. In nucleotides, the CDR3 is TGTGCCAGCAGTTTCGGGTTAAACACTGAAGCTTTCTTT.

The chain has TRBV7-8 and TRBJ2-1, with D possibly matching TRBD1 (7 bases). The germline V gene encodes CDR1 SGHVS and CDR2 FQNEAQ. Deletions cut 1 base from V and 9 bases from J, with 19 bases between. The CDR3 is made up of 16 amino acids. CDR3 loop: CASSLDSQGGRPEQFF. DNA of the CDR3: TGTGCCAGCAGCTTAGATAGCCAGGGGGGTCGGCCTGAGCAGTTCTTC.

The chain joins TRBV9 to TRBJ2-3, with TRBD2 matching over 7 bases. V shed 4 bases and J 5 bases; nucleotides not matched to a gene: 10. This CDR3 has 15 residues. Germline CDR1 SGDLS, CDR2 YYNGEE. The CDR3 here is CASSSKREVRDTQYF. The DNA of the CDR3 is TGTGCCAGCAGCTCCAAGCGGGAAGTGAGAGATACGCAGTATTTT. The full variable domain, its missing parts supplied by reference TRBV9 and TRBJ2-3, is DSGVTQTPKHLITATGQRVTLRCSPRSGDLSVYWYQQSLDQGLQFLIQYYNGEERAKGNILERFSAQQFPDLHSELNLSSLELGDSALYFCASSSKREVRDTQYFGPGTRLTVL.

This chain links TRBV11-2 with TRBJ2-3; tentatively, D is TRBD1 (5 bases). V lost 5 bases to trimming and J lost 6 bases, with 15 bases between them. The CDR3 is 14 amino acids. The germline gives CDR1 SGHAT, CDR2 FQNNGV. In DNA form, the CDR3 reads TGTGCCAGCAGCCCCCCGGAAGGGGCGGATACGCAGTATTTT. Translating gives CASSPPEGADTQYF.

DNA of the CDR3: TGTGCCAGCTCACCTACCACCCCGGACAGAGCTAACTATGGCTACACCTTC. This encodes CASSPTTPDRANYGYTF. The rearrangement links TRBV18 to TRBJ1-2, with D perhaps matching TRBD1 (6 bases). Germline V CDR1 and CDR2: KGHSH, LQKENI. V was pared by 3 bases and J by 0 bases, with 17 bases between. CDR3 length equals 17 residues. The full variable domain, rest sourced from reference TRBV18 and TRBJ1-2, is NAGVMQNPRHLVRRRGQEARLRCSPMKGHSHVYWYRQLPEEGLKFMVYLQKENIIDESGMPKERFSAEFPKEGPSILRIQQVVRGDSAAYFCASSPTTPDRANYGYTFGSGTRLTVV.

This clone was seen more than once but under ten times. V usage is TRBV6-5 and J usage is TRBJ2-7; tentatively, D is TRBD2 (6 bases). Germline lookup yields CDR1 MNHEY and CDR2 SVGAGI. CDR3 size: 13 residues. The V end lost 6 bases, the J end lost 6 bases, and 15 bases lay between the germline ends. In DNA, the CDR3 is TGTGCCAGCAGCCTCGGCCGGGGGACCGAGCAGTACTTC. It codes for CASSLGRGTEQYF.

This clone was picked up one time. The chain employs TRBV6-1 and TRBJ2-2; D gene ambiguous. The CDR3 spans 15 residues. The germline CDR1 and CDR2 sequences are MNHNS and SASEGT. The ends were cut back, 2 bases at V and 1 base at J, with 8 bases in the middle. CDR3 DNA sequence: TGTGCCAGCAGTGAAATGGGTCAGAACACCGGGGAGCTGTTTTTT. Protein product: CASSEMGQNTGELFF.

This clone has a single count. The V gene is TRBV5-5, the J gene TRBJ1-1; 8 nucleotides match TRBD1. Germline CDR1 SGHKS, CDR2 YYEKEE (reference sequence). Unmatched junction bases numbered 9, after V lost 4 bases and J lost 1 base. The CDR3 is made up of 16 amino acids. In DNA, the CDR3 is TGTGCCAGCAGCCTGGCAGGTGACAGGGGGAACACTGAAGCTTTCTTT. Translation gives CASSLAGDRGNTEAFF.

CDR3 DNA sequence: TGTGCCAGCAGTCAGCAACTAGGCCGACACAATGAGCAGTTCTTC. Protein sequence: CASSQQLGRHNEQFF. This sequence joins TRBV2 and TRBJ2-1; D may be TRBD2 (5 bases). With 5 bases removed from V and 5 bases from J, the gap between germline ends came to 16 bases. Germline V gene data show CDR1 as SNHLY and CDR2 as FYNNEI. There are 15 residues in the CDR3.

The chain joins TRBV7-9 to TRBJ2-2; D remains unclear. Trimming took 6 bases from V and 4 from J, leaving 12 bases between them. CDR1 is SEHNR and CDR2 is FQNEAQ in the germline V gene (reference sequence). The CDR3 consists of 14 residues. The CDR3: CASSTGPSTGELFF. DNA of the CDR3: TGTGCCAGCAGTACTGGGCCGAGCACCGGGGAGCTGTTTTTT.

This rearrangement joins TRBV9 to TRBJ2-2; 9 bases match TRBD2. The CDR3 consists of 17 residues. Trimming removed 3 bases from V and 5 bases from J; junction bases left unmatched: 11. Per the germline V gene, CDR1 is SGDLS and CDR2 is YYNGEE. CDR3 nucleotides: TGTGCCAGCAGCGGAAGAGCGGGAGGAGCGGTTACCGGGGAGCTGTTTTTT. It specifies CASSGRAGGAVTGELFF.

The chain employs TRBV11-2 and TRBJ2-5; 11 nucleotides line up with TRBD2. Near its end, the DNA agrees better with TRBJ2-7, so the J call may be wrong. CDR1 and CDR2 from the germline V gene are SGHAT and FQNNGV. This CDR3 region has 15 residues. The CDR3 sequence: CASSHLAGGSYEQYF. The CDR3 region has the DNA TGTGCCAGCAGCCATCTAGCGGGAGGCAGCTACGAGCAGTACTTC.

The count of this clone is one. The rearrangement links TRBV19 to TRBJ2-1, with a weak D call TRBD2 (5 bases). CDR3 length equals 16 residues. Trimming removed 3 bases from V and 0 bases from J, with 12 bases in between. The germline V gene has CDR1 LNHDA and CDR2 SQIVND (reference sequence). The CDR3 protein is CASSISGLRSYNEQFF. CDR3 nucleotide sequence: TGTGCCAGTAGTATCAGCGGCCTCCGCTCCTACAATGAGCAGTTCTTC.

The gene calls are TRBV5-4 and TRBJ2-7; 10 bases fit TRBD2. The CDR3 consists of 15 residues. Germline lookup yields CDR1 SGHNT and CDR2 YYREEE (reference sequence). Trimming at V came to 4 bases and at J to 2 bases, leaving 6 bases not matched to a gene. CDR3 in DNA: TGTGCCAGCAGCCCAGGGACTAGCGAGCCCTACGAGCAGTACTTC. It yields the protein CASSPGTSEPYEQYF.

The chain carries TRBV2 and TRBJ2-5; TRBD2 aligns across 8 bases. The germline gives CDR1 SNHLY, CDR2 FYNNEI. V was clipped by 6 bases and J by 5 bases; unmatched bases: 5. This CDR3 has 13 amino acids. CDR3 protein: CASRETSAETQYF. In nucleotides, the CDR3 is TGTGCCAGCAGAGAGACTAGCGCGGAGACCCAGTACTTC.

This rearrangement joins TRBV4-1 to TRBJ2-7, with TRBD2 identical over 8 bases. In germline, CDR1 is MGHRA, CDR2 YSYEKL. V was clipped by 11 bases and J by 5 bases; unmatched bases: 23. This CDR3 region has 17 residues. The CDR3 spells CAGSRREVRLYVHEQYF. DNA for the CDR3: TGCGCCGGCTCCCGGCGGGAGGTACGCCTGTATGTTCACGAGCAGTACTTC.

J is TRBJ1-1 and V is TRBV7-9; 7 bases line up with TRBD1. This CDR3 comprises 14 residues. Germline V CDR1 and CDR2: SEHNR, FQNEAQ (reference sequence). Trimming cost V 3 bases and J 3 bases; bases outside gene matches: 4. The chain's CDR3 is CASSFVGTDTEAFF. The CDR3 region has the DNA TGTGCCAGCAGCTTTGTCGGGACAGACACTGAAGCTTTCTTT.

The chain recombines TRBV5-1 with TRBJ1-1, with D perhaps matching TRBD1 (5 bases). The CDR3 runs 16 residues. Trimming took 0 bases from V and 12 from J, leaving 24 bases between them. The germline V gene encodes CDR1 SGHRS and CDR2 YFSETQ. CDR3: CASSLATAGLGGLSFF. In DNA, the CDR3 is TGCGCCAGCAGCTTGGCCACGGCAGGGTTGGGCGGGTTATCTTTCTTT.

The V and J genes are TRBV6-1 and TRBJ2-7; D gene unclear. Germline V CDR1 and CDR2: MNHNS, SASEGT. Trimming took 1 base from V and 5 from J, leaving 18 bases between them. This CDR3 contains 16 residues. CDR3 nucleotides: TGTGCCAGCAGTGAAGAGGATCTTCGGAGCCGTCACGAGCAGTACTTC. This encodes CASSEEDLRSRHEQYF.

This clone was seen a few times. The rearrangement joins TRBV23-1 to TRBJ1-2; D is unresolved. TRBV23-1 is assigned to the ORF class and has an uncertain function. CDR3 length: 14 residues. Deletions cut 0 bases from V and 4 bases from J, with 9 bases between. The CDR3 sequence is CASSQSWVGYGYTF. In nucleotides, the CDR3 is TGCGCCAGCAGTCAATCTTGGGTCGGCTATGGCTACACCTTC.

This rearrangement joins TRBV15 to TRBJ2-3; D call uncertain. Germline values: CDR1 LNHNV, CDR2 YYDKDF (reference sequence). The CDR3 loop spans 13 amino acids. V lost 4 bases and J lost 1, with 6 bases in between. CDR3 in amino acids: CATSMDRTDTQYF. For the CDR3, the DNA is TGTGCCACCAGCATGGACCGCACAGATACGCAGTATTTT.

This CDR3 is CASTQASGAYEQYF. In DNA, the CDR3 is TGTGCCAGCACCCAGGCGAGCGGGGCTTACGAGCAGTACTTC. The chain links TRBV6-5 to TRBJ2-7, with TRBD2 matching 7 bases. CDR3 length: 14 residues. V lost 7 bases, J lost 4 bases, and 10 bases stayed unmatched. Germline CDR1 and CDR2: MNHEY and SVGAGI.

The CDR3 here is CAISTESGNTIYF. CDR3 DNA: TGTGCCATCTCGACAGAGTCTGGAAACACCATATATTTT. The chain employs TRBV19 and TRBJ1-3; perhaps TRBD1 as D (5 bases). Germline V lookup: CDR1 LNHDA, CDR2 SQIVND (reference sequence). The length of the CDR3 is 13 residues. V was clipped by 10 bases and J by 1 base, with 11 bases between them.

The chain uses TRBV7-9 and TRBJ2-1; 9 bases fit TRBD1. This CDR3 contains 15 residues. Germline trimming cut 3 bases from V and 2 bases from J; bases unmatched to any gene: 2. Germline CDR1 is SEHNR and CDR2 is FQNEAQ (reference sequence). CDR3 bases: TGTGCCAGCAGCTTGGGACAGGGTGCCTACAATGAGCAGTTCTTC. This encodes CASSLGQGAYNEQFF. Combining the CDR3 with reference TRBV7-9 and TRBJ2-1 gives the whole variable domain DTGVSQNPRHKITKRGQNVTFRCDPISEHNRLYWYRQTLGQGPEFLTYFQNEAQLEKSRLLSDRFSAERPKGSFSTLEIQRTEQGDSAMYLCASSLGQGAYNEQFFGPGTRLTVL.

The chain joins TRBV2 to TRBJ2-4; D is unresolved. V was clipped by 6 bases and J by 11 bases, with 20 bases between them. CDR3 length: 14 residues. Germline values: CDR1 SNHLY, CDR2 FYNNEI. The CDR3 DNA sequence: TGTGCCAGCAGCGAACGGGTACTTAACGGAGTTCAGTACTTC. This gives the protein CASSERVLNGVQYF. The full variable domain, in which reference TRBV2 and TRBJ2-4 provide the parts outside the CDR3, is EPEVTQTPSHQVTQMGQEVILRCVPISNHLYFYWYRQILGQKVEFLVSFYNNEISEKSEIFDDQFSVERPDGSNFTLKIRSTKLEDSAMYFCASSERVLNGVQYFGAGTRLSVL.